The 30 T cell receptor beta chains below come from one sample, sequenced in a study of shared clonotypes between healthy human individuals. Clones were sequenced by immunoSEQ multiplex PCR, and TCRdb holds only the in-frame ones, with some missing. The sample has about 2,100,000 clones; 93% are singletons. In the naive CD8 group, cells lacked CD45RO and were positively selected for CCR7, so terminally differentiated effector memory CD45RA+ cells were left out. The sample consisted of naive CD8+ T cells from PBMCs. The receptors were sampled from a young man in good health. Some clones in this sample may be carry-over from other donors' samples.

This sequence joins TRBV27 and TRBJ2-5, with D perhaps TRBD1 or TRBD2 (5 bases each). The CDR3 has 15 residues. Germline values: CDR1 MNHEY, CDR2 SMNVEV (reference sequence). The germline V and J ends were trimmed by 5 bases and 4 bases, with 17 bases remaining between them. The DNA of the CDR3 is TGTGCCAGCAGTCCGGGGCTTAACTCTCGAGAGACCCAGTACTTC. Its protein is CASSPGLNSRETQYF.

The J gene is TRBJ2-1, the V gene TRBV7-7; 11 bases are shared with TRBD2. Germline loops: CDR1 SSHAT, CDR2 FNYEAQ (reference sequence). The CDR3 contains 16 residues. J gave up 3 bases and V 5 bases, and 6 bases lay outside the gene matches. The CDR3 spells CASSARLAGGYNEQFF. In DNA, the CDR3 is TGTGCCAGCAGCGCCAGGCTAGCGGGAGGCTACAATGAGCAGTTCTTC.

This clone occurred once. The chain employs TRBV13 and TRBJ2-2; tentatively, D is TRBD2 (5 bases). V was clipped by 5 bases and J by 7 bases, with 11 bases between them. The germline gives CDR1 PRHDT, CDR2 FYEKMQ (reference sequence). CDR3 length: 13 amino acids. CDR3 bases: TGTGCCAGCAGCGTTCGGGGTATCGGGGAGCTGTTTTTT. Translating it yields CASSVRGIGELFF. The full variable domain, completed using reference TRBV13 and TRBJ2-2, is AAGVIQSPRHLIKEKRETATLKCYPIPRHDTVYWYQQGPGQDPQFLISFYEKMQSDKGSIPDRFSAQQFSDYHSELNMSSLELGDSALYFCASSVRGIGELFFGEGSRLTVL.

This clone has a single count. The junction does not match germline at one end; this may be a read error. V and J are TRBV11-2 and TRBJ1-4; D gene ambiguous. This CDR3 is 14 amino acids long. Germline CDR1 reads SGHAT; CDR2 reads FQNNGV. The chain's CDR3 is CASRRWGINEKLFF. The CDR3 region has the DNA TGTGCGAGCAGAAGGTGGGGAATTAATGAAAAACTGTTTTTT.

This clone has only one observation. The chain couples TRBV13 to TRBJ2-7; D gene unclear. Trimming took off 1 base at V and 1 base at J, with 5 bases between the two ends. Germline lookup yields CDR1 PRHDT and CDR2 FYEKMQ (reference sequence). CDR3 size: 13 residues. The CDR3 loop reads CASSLAASYEQYF. CDR3 nucleotide sequence: TGTGCCAGCAGCTTAGCGGCTTCCTACGAGCAGTACTTC.

V and J are TRBV11-1 and TRBJ2-1; D not certain. The V gene's germline CDR1 is SGHAT and CDR2 FQDESV (reference sequence). The germline V and J ends were trimmed by 1 base and 0 bases, with 10 bases remaining between them. This CDR3 spans 16 amino acids. Here the CDR3 reads CASSLDRYSSYNEQFF. The CDR3 DNA reads TGTGCCAGCAGCTTAGACAGATACAGCTCCTACAATGAGCAGTTCTTC. Full variable domain (missing parts from reference TRBV11-1 and TRBJ2-1): EAEVAQSPRYKITEKSQAVAFWCDPISGHATLYWYRQILGQGPELLVQFQDESVVDDSQLPKDRFSAERLKGVDSTLKIQPAELGDSAMYLCASSLDRYSSYNEQFFGPGTRLTVL.

DNA of the CDR3: TGTGCCAGCAGCCCCAGTTGGGATACGCAGTATTTT. Amino acid sequence: CASSPSWDTQYF. The chain recombines TRBV6-6 with TRBJ2-3; D gene uncertain. The germline gives CDR1 MNHNY, CDR2 SVGAGI (reference sequence). Trimming removed 6 bases from V and 6 bases from J, with 10 bases in between. CDR3 length equals 12 residues.

This sequence joins TRBV7-9 and TRBJ2-1, with 12 bases lining up with TRBD1. This CDR3 is 18 amino acids long. Looked up from germline, CDR1 is SEHNR and CDR2 is FQNEAQ (reference sequence). Trimming at V came to 4 bases and at J to 5 bases, leaving 12 bases not matched to a gene. CDR3 nucleotides: TGTGCCAGCAGCTCCCGGGACAGGGGGCCTGGCTGGGACAATGAGCAGTTCTTC. It translates to CASSSRDRGPGWDNEQFF.

This chain uses TRBV11-3 with TRBJ2-1; 14 bases agree with TRBD2. The length of the CDR3 is 15 residues. With V trimmed by 2 bases and J by 9 bases, 3 bases remained unmatched. CDR1 and CDR2 from the germline V gene are SGHNT and YENEEA. The CDR3 is CASSLRGLAGGEQFF. The CDR3 nucleotides are TGTGCCAGCAGCTTACGAGGACTAGCGGGAGGTGAGCAGTTCTTC.

J is TRBJ2-1 and V is TRBV29-1; 11 bases line up with TRBD2. CDR1 and CDR2 from the germline V gene are SQVTM and ANQGSEA. V lost 6 bases and J lost 5; bases outside the gene matches: 9. This CDR3 comprises 15 residues. The CDR3 nucleotides are TGCAGCGTCGGCCCCGGGACTAGCGGTGACAATGAGCAGTTCTTC. Its translation: CSVGPGTSGDNEQFF.

Remarks on this clone: Other DNA sequences of this sample code for an identical CDR3. The chain combines TRBV27 with TRBJ2-7; D unresolved. Trimming stripped 1 base from V and 3 bases from J, with 7 bases between. In germline, CDR1 is MNHEY, CDR2 SMNVEV (reference sequence). The CDR3 is 13 residues long. In DNA form, the CDR3 reads TGTGCCAGCAGTTTATTGTCCGGCTACGAGCAGTACTTC. It translates to CASSLLSGYEQYF.

Of note for this clone: Other DNA sequences in the same sample also yield this CDR3. The genes are TRBV6-5 and TRBJ1-5; unclear D gene. V was trimmed by 2 bases and J by 4 bases, leaving 9 bases between them. This CDR3 spans 14 amino acids. Germline loops: CDR1 MNHEY, CDR2 SVGAGI. The CDR3 bases are TGTGCCAGCAGTTACAGAGAAGGGAATCAGCCCCAGCATTTT. Residues: CASSYREGNQPQHF.

The chain employs TRBV5-1 and TRBJ2-7; 11 nucleotides line up with TRBD2. The junction had 16 bases not matched to a gene; V was cut back by 5 bases and J by 6 bases. Germline V lookup: CDR1 SGHRS, CDR2 YFSETQ. CDR3 length equals 17 residues. The CDR3 sequence is CASRVNSGRALNGEQYF. CDR3 in DNA: TGCGCCAGCAGGGTGAATAGCGGGAGGGCCCTTAATGGCGAGCAGTACTTC.

The V call is TRBV11-3, the J call TRBJ2-5; TRBD2 agrees at 11 bases. CDR1 SGHNT and CDR2 YENEEA come from the germline V gene. The V gene end was trimmed by 1 base and the J gene end by 2 bases; junction bases not matched to a gene: 6. CDR3 length: 17 residues. The CDR3 reads CASSLGQGLADQETQYF. The CDR3 DNA reads as TGTGCCAGCAGCTTAGGTCAGGGACTAGCGGATCAAGAGACCCAGTACTTC.

The chain carries TRBV4-2 and TRBJ2-1, with TRBD2 matching 7 bases. The germline CDR1 and CDR2 sequences are LGHNA and YNFKEQ. V was clipped by 0 bases and J by 8 bases; unmatched bases: 7. The CDR3 runs 15 residues. The CDR3: CASSQDHGLGYEQFF. The CDR3 DNA follows: TGTGCCAGCAGCCAAGATCATGGACTAGGCTATGAGCAGTTCTTC.

This rearrangement joins TRBV27 to TRBJ1-2; a possible D gene is TRBD1 (5 bases). CDR3 length: 15 residues. Trimming took off 6 bases at V and 6 bases at J, with 20 bases between the two ends. Germline CDR1 is MNHEY and CDR2 is SMNVEV (reference sequence). CDR3 bases: TGTGCCAGCAGCTTCGGGGGGAGAGGATTAAATGGCTACACCTTC. It yields the protein CASSFGGRGLNGYTF.

This clone was seen more than once but under ten times. The rearrangement links TRBV27 to TRBJ2-2; D ambiguous. Trimming cost V 0 bases and J 8 bases, with 7 bases left between them. The CDR3 extends over 13 amino acids. CDR1 and CDR2 from the germline V gene are MNHEY and SMNVEV (reference sequence). CDR3 in DNA: TGTGCCAGCAGTTTATCGAGCTGGGGGGAGCTGTTTTTT. The encoded protein is CASSLSSWGELFF.

The chain links TRBV28 to TRBJ1-5; TRBD1 agrees at 7 bases. Trimming at V came to 4 bases and at J to 5 bases, leaving 11 bases not matched to a gene. CDR3 length: 16 amino acids. Germline V lookup: CDR1 MDHEN, CDR2 SYDVKM. The CDR3 region has the DNA TGTGCCAGCAGTTCTGGACTGGACAGGTGGGATCAGCCCCAGCATTTT. It specifies CASSSGLDRWDQPQHF.

The chain joins TRBV27 to TRBJ1-1; the D is unclear. Germline CDR1 MNHEY, CDR2 SMNVEV (reference sequence). V was pared by 9 bases and J by 0 bases, with 11 bases between. The CDR3 has 13 residues. The CDR3 DNA sequence: TGTGCCAGTAACGCGAGGGTGAACACTGAAGCTTTCTTT. As protein: CASNARVNTEAFF.

The J gene is TRBJ1-4, the V gene TRBV7-9; D not certain. V was pared by 2 bases and J by 2 bases, with 9 bases between. This CDR3 has 15 residues. Germline CDR1 and CDR2: SEHNR and FQNEAQ (reference sequence). The CDR3 DNA sequence: TGTGCCAGCAGCTTACAGGAGGGCACTAATGAAAAACTGTTTTTT. Translation: CASSLQEGTNEKLFF. The whole variable domain, remainder taken from reference TRBV7-9 and TRBJ1-4, is DTGVSQNPRHKITKRGQNVTFRCDPISEHNRLYWYRQTLGQGPEFLTYFQNEAQLEKSRLLSDRFSAERPKGSFSTLEIQRTEQGDSAMYLCASSLQEGTNEKLFFGSGTQLSVL.

This chain joins TRBV7-2 and TRBJ1-3; no clear D gene. This CDR3 region has 12 residues. The V end was cut by 2 bases, the J end by 4 bases, with 3 bases between. The germline CDR1 and CDR2 sequences are SGHTA and FQGNSA. CDR3 nucleotide sequence: TGTGCCAGCAGCTTAAACGGAAACACCATATATTTT. This codes for CASSLNGNTIYF.

This chain connects TRBV7-8 to TRBJ2-1, with 11 positions matching TRBD2. Trimming removed 5 bases from V and 8 bases from J; junction bases left unmatched: 8. The CDR3 length is 15 residues. Germline V CDR1 and CDR2: SGHVS, FQNEAQ. The CDR3 sequence: CASSLLLAGVHEQFF. CDR3 in DNA: TGTGCCAGCAGCCTCCTACTAGCGGGAGTGCATGAGCAGTTCTTC.

V gene TRBV28 combines with J gene TRBJ2-5; no firm D call. The CDR3 extends over 14 amino acids. V shed 5 bases and J shed 2 bases, with 12 bases lying between them. Per germline, CDR1 MDHEN and CDR2 SYDVKM. Here the CDR3 DNA reads TGTGCCAGCAGTCCCCATGAGGCGCAAGAGACCCAGTACTTC. It yields the protein CASSPHEAQETQYF.

The V and J genes are TRBV2 and TRBJ1-2; the D is unclear. The V end was cut by 9 bases, the J end by 2 bases, with 10 bases between. CDR1 is SNHLY, CDR2 FYNNEI, per germline. This CDR3 has 12 amino acids. CDR3 coding DNA: TGTGCCAGACCACACGGAAACTATGGCTACACCTTC. Protein product: CARPHGNYGYTF.

J is TRBJ2-7 and V is TRBV5-6, with D possibly matching TRBD2 (5 bases). The V gene's germline CDR1 is SGHDT and CDR2 YYEEEE. Trimming removed 0 bases at V and 12 bases at J, with 16 bases between. The CDR3 sequence is 13 residues long. The chain's CDR3 is CASSLDRGPSGYF. The CDR3 DNA reads as TGTGCCAGCAGCTTGGACCGCGGGCCCTCGGGGTACTTC.

This rearrangement joins TRBV19 to TRBJ2-2, with 9 bases that match TRBD2. Germline V gene sequence: CDR1 LNHDA, CDR2 SQIVND (reference sequence). The CDR3 covers 16 residues. V lost 3 bases, J lost 4 bases, and 6 bases stayed unmatched. The CDR3 reads CASSIRLAESTGELFF. In DNA, the CDR3 is TGTGCCAGTAGTATTAGACTAGCGGAGAGCACCGGGGAGCTGTTTTTT.

The gene calls are TRBV7-9 and TRBJ1-1; possible D gene TRBD1, 6 bases. V lost 5 bases and J lost 8, with 18 bases in between. There are 14 residues in the CDR3. The V gene's germline CDR1 is SEHNR and CDR2 FQNEAQ (reference sequence). The CDR3 DNA reads as TGTGCCAGCAGCCCGAGGGAAACAGGGAAGGAAGCTTTCTTT. It is translated as CASSPRETGKEAFF.

This clone was detected once. V gene TRBV4-3 combines with J gene TRBJ2-7; 9 bases map to TRBD2. V lost 0 bases, J lost 2 bases, and 5 bases stayed unmatched. CDR3 size: 16 residues. The germline V gene encodes CDR1 LGHNA and CDR2 YSLEER. CDR3 sequence reads: CASSQDVASGTYEQYF. The CDR3 nucleotides read TGCGCCAGCAGCCAAGATGTGGCTAGCGGGACCTACGAGCAGTACTTC.

The chain carries TRBV2 and TRBJ1-1, with D unresolved. CDR3 length: 14 amino acids. Germline CDR1 SNHLY, CDR2 FYNNEI. The V end lost 7 bases, the J end lost 8 bases, and 20 bases lay between the germline ends. DNA for the CDR3: TGTGCCAGCATCGCGTGGGAGGGAAGCGCCGAAGCTTTCTTT. Translating it yields CASIAWEGSAEAFF.

This chain links TRBV13 with TRBJ2-7; the D call may be TRBD1 or TRBD2 (5 bases each). Between the trimmed V and J ends, which lost 5 bases and 6 bases, there was a span of 17 bases. CDR3 length equals 14 residues. From germline, CDR1 is PRHDT and CDR2 FYEKMQ (reference sequence). As DNA, the CDR3 is TGTGCCAGCAGCGTGGGCATTAGGGACCTCGAGCAGTACTTC. Protein: CASSVGIRDLEQYF.